This TCR beta chain was identified during a study of blood T cell repertoires in COVID-19. There are 13 residues in the CDR3. CDR1 and CDR2 from the germline V gene are SNHLY and FYNNEI. The V and J ends lost 4 bases and 8 bases, in that order; junction bases with no gene match: 6. Original methodology: Amplification with reference gene primers provided the estimates of nucleated cell counts. Assay used: immunoSEQ multiplex PCR; TCRdb lists only in-frame clones, some missing. That table is the source of V, J and clone size, and D and trimming were worked out from the DNA. The profile shows hundreds of thousands of clones, 75% to 85% of them singletons.

The rearrangement uses TRBV2 and TRBJ1-1; 8 nucleotides match TRBD1. This TCR was recovered from a man aged 45-60 years with COVID-19, enrolled during active disease. Sequenced: peripheral blood. The CDR3 bases are TGTGCCAGCAGTGTGACAGGGGACATAGAAGCTTTCTTT. The encoded protein is CASSVTGDIEAFF.